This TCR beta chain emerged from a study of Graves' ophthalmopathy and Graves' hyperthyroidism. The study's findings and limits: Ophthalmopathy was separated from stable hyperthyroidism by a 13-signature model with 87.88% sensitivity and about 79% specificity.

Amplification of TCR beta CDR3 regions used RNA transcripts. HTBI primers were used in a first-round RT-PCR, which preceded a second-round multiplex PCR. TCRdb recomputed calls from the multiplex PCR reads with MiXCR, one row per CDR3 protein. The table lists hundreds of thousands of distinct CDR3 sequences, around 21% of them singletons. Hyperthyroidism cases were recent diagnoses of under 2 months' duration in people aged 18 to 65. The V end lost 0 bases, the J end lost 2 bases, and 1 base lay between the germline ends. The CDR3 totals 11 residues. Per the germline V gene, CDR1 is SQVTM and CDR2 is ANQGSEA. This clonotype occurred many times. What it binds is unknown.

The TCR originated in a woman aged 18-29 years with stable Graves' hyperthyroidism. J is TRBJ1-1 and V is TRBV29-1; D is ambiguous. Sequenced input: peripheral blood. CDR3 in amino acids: CSVEENTEAFF. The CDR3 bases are TGCAGCGTTGAAGAAAACACTGAAGCTTTCTTT.